This TCR beta chain was profiled in a study of T cell repertoires in cytomegalovirus infection. At the level of the study: CMV infection plus the matching HLA type was flagged by public TCR beta signatures. Study conclusions and caveats: The study found HLA-C-restricted CMV-specific TCR beta clonotypes dominating the ex vivo response. The study identified carriers of CMV plus the relevant HLA from cumulative public TCR beta family frequency.

TCRdb reanalysed the reads using MiXCR and keeps one entry per CDR3 protein. The data contain approximately 170,000 distinct CDR3 sequences, roughly 14% of them singletons. Per the germline V gene, CDR1 is MNHEY and CDR2 is SMNVEV (reference sequence). The CDR3 length is 20 residues. Trimming cost V 2 bases and J 3 bases; bases outside gene matches: 16. Turning to this clonotype: Its cognate antigen is unknown.

The J gene is TRBJ2-3, the V gene TRBV27; 11 bases agree with TRBD2. Sequenced sample: PBMCs. This sequence was found in a human donor in good health (CMV status not recorded). Some clones in this sample may be carry-over from other donors' samples. In nucleotides, the CDR3 is TGTGCCAGCAGTTTAGGGGGGACTAGCGGAGTCCGAAGGGGTACAGATACGCAGTATTTT. Its protein is CASSLGGTSGVRRGTDTQYF.